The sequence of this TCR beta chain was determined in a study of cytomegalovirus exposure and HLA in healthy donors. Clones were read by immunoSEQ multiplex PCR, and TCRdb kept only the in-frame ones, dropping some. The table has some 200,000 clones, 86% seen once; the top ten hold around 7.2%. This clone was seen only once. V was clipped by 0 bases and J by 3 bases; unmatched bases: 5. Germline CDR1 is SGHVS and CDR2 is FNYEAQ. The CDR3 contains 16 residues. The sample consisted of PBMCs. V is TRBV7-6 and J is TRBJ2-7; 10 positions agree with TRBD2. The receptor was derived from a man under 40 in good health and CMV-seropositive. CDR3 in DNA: TGTGCCAGCAGCTTAGCGGCTACTAGCGGGATCTACGAGCAGTACTTC. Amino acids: CASSLAATSGIYEQYF.